Only one count was recorded for the clone carrying this T cell receptor beta chain. This entry comes from a study of blood T cell repertoires in COVID-19. The overall study: Spain, Italy and the United States supplied samples that represented acute and convalescent COVID-19.

Germline CDR1 SGHKS, CDR2 YYEKEE (reference sequence). Trimming shortened V by 4 bases and J by 6 bases, and 13 bases separated the two germline ends. The CDR3 is 13 amino acids. Original handling: For nucleated cells, counts were estimated from reference gene primer amplification. Assay: immunoSEQ multiplex PCR; the TCRdb copy retains only in-frame clones and omits some. V, J and clone size are those of that table, while D and trimming were read from the DNA. The sample has about 140,000 clones; around 86% are singletons. This sequence originates from a woman of 80 years or more with acute or convalescent COVID-19. V is TRBV5-5 and J is TRBJ1-1; D gene unclear. Sequencing input: peripheral blood. CDR3 bases: TGTGCCAGCAGCCGTTCGGCGGGGTCTGAAGCTTTCTTT. This translates into CASSRSAGSEAFF. The full variable domain, with the rest looked up from reference TRBV5-5 and TRBJ1-1, is DAGVTQSPTHLIKTRGQQVTLRCSPISGHKSVSWYQQVLGQGPQFIFQYYEKEERGRGNFPDRFSARQFPNYSSELNVNALLLGDSALYLCASSRSAGSEAFFGQGTRLTVV.